Presented here are 21 T cell receptor beta chains from one specimen sequenced in a study of shared clonotypes between healthy human individuals. Using immunoSEQ multiplex PCR, the repertoire was profiled, and TCRdb retains in-frame clones only, with some absent. This table holds 1,400,000 or so clones, approximately 98.5% found once. Sequencing was carried out using naive CD4+ T cells sorted from blood. Subset in this sample: CD45RA+ positively selected. Every receptor here comes from a man under 40 in good health.

The rearrangement uses TRBV4-3 and TRBJ1-1, with 7 bases aligning to TRBD1. V shed 4 bases, J shed 0 bases, and the junction held 11 bases outside the gene matches. The CDR3 runs 17 residues. CDR1 LGHNA and CDR2 YSLEER come from the germline V gene. This CDR3 is CASSRNPGQIMNTEAFF. CDR3 coding DNA: TGCGCCAGCAGCCGTAACCCGGGACAGATCATGAACACTGAAGCTTTCTTT.

This clone was recorded once. This sequence joins TRBV5-6 and TRBJ1-2; 7 bases line up with TRBD1. CDR1 is SGHDT, CDR2 YYEEEE, per germline. This CDR3 spans 15 amino acids. After removal of 0 bases from V and 4 bases from J, the junction contained 6 bases not matched to a gene. CDR3 region: CASSLVEGAAYGYTF. The CDR3, as DNA: TGTGCCAGCAGCTTGGTGGAGGGGGCGGCCTATGGCTACACCTTC.

This sequence joins TRBV2 and TRBJ1-2; D remains ambiguous. V gave up 3 bases and J gave up 7 bases, with 15 bases separating them. The CDR3 consists of 14 residues. Looked up from germline, CDR1 is SNHLY and CDR2 is FYNNEI. Written as DNA, the CDR3 is TGTGCCAGCAGTGAGTCCGGGCCCGGCGTTGGCTACACCTTC. It specifies CASSESGPGVGYTF.

This chain joins TRBV18 and TRBJ2-7; D remains unclear. The V gene's germline CDR1 is KGHSH and CDR2 LQKENI. CDR3 length equals 12 residues. V shed 8 bases and J shed 1 base, with 9 bases lying between them. The CDR3 bases are TGTGCCAGCGGGGTGGGTTCCTACGAGCAGTACTTC. Residues: CASGVGSYEQYF.

The sample holds one count of this clone. The V call is TRBV7-2, the J call TRBJ2-3, with 8 nucleotides matching TRBD2. The trim removed 0 bases at V and 9 bases at J, leaving 17 bases unmatched. There are 18 residues in the CDR3. Per the germline V gene, CDR1 is SGHTA and CDR2 is FQGNSA. The CDR3 nucleotides read TGTGCCAGCAGCTTAGCGACCTTAGCGGGAAAGGTCGCGGTGACGCAGTATTTT. Its translation: CASSLATLAGKVAVTQYF.

The CDR3: CASSSPRDRGLETQYF. The CDR3 nucleotides read TGTGCCAGCAGTTCGCCCCGGGACAGGGGGCTGGAGACCCAGTACTTC. The rearrangement uses TRBV28 and TRBJ2-5, with 12 bases matching TRBD1. Germline CDR1 MDHEN, CDR2 SYDVKM. V was pared by 4 bases and J by 5 bases, with 8 bases of the junction left unmatched. CDR3 length: 16 amino acids. The whole variable domain, remainder taken from reference TRBV28 and TRBJ2-5, is DVKVTQSSRYLVKRTGEKVFLECVQDMDHENMFWYRQDPGLGLRLIYFSYDVKMKEKGDIPEGYSVSREKKERFSLILESASTNQTSMYLCASSSPRDRGLETQYFGPGTRLLVL.

The chain uses TRBV7-9 and TRBJ2-1, with TRBD1 matching 9 bases. V dropped 4 bases and J dropped 9; count of bases not matched to a gene: 10. The CDR3 extends over 15 amino acids. CDR1 and CDR2 from the germline V gene are SEHNR and FQNEAQ (reference sequence). The CDR3: CASSSAVTGGIEQFF. Here the CDR3 DNA reads TGTGCCAGCAGCTCCGCTGTGACAGGGGGGATTGAGCAGTTCTTC.

The V and J genes are TRBV7-2 and TRBJ2-7; 7 nucleotides agree with TRBD2. From germline, CDR1 is SGHTA and CDR2 FQGNSA. CDR3 length: 16 residues. Trimming at V came to 0 bases and at J to 2 bases, leaving 7 bases not matched to a gene. In DNA form, the CDR3 reads TGTGCCAGCAGCTTAGCGGGGGGGACGGGGCCCTACGAGCAGTACTTC. Its translation is CASSLAGGTGPYEQYF. The complete variable domain, with remaining parts taken from reference TRBV7-2 and TRBJ2-7, reads GAGVSQSPSNKVTEKGKDVELRCDPISGHTALYWYRQSLGQGLEFLIYFQGNSAPDKSGLPSDRFSAERTGGSVSTLTIQRTQQEDSAVYLCASSLAGGTGPYEQYFGPGTRLTVT.

The chain uses TRBV10-1 and TRBJ2-3; 7 nucleotides align to TRBD1. Per the germline V gene, CDR1 is WNHNN and CDR2 is SYGVQD (reference sequence). V lost 5 bases, J lost 5 bases, and 16 bases stayed unmatched. This CDR3 spans 17 amino acids. CDR3 DNA: TGCGCCAGCAGTAAGGGGGTCGGCGAGGGGGCGGAAGATACGCAGTATTTT. This codes for CASSKGVGEGAEDTQYF.

The rearrangement uses TRBV29-1 and TRBJ2-1; D unclear. CDR1 and CDR2 (germline): SQVTM, ANQGSEA. CDR3 length: 11 residues. Trimming removed 4 bases at V and 9 bases at J, with 10 bases between. CDR3 nucleotides: TGCAGCGTTGCCAGTTTGGCTGAGCAGTTCTTC. It is translated as CSVASLAEQFF.

The chain has TRBV14 and TRBJ1-4; weak D call: TRBD1 (5 bases). Germline lookup yields CDR1 SGHDN and CDR2 FVKESK. The CDR3 has 13 residues. The ends were cut back, 4 bases at V and 13 bases at J, with 16 bases in the middle. The CDR3 DNA sequence: TGTGCCAGCAGCCGAGTCCGGGGCGGTGGACTGTTTTTT. Its protein product is CASSRVRGGGLFF.

The rearrangement links TRBV11-3 to TRBJ2-7, with 13 bases aligning to TRBD2. V dropped 3 bases and J dropped 0; count of bases not matched to a gene: 8. Germline CDR1 is SGHNT and CDR2 is YENEEA. This CDR3 has 18 residues. The CDR3 nucleotides are TGTGCCAGCAGCTTCGATAAGAGGACTAGCGGGAGCTCCTACGAGCAGTACTTC. Translated: CASSFDKRTSGSSYEQYF.

V is TRBV4-1 and J is TRBJ2-2; no definite D call. The CDR3 sequence is 14 residues long. From germline, CDR1 is MGHRA and CDR2 YSYEKL. Trimming took 3 bases from V and 6 from J, leaving 11 bases between them. This chain's CDR3 is CASSHPPGSGELFF. The CDR3 DNA follows: TGCGCCAGCAGCCATCCCCCGGGTTCCGGGGAGCTGTTTTTT.

The gene calls are TRBV27 and TRBJ1-5; D remains unclear. The V and J ends lost 5 bases and 6 bases respectively, with 14 bases between them. Germline V gives CDR1 MNHEY, CDR2 SMNVEV (reference sequence). The length of the CDR3 is 14 residues. CDR3 residues: CASSPHQAGQPQHF. The CDR3 DNA is TGTGCCAGCAGTCCCCACCAAGCAGGTCAGCCCCAGCATTTT.

The V call is TRBV11-3, the J call TRBJ2-1, with TRBD1 matching 9 bases. J gave up 8 bases and V 1 base, and 9 bases lay outside the gene matches. This CDR3 region has 16 residues. CDR1 is SGHNT and CDR2 is YENEEA in the germline V gene. The CDR3 region has the DNA TGTGCCAGCAGCTTAGGAGGGGACAGGGATGGTGATGAGCAGTTCTTC. The encoded protein is CASSLGGDRDGDEQFF.

The rearrangement uses TRBV4-1 and TRBJ1-1; D is uncertain. The CDR3 is 16 residues long. Germline values: CDR1 MGHRA, CDR2 YSYEKL. Between the trimmed V and J ends, which lost 0 bases and 10 bases, there was a span of 21 bases. The CDR3 here is CASSQEGRGIRGRAFF. CDR3 nucleotide sequence: TGCGCCAGCAGCCAAGAAGGTCGGGGTATTAGAGGTCGAGCTTTCTTT.

The V gene is TRBV4-2, the J gene TRBJ2-5; no clear D. CDR1 LGHNA and CDR2 YNFKEQ come from the germline V gene. This CDR3 spans 13 amino acids. The ends were cut back, 0 bases at V and 5 bases at J, with 7 bases in the middle. The CDR3 region has the DNA TGTGCCAGCAGCCAAGAGGGTGTGGAGACCCAGTACTTC. This translates into CASSQEGVETQYF.

The gene calls are TRBV4-1 and TRBJ2-7; D not certain. From germline, CDR1 is MGHRA and CDR2 YSYEKL. The V end was cut by 0 bases, the J end by 6 bases, with 21 bases between. The CDR3 totals 17 residues. The CDR3: CASSQDLMGPLAREQYF. CDR3 sequence (DNA): TGCGCCAGCAGCCAAGATCTGATGGGCCCCCTGGCGCGCGAGCAGTACTTC.

The chain carries TRBV6-5 and TRBJ2-5; D is unresolved. Germline CDR1 reads MNHEY; CDR2 reads SVGAGI. The CDR3 is made up of 15 amino acids. Between the trimmed V and J ends, which lost 6 bases and 5 bases, there was a span of 19 bases. CDR3 residues: CASRGRKPFGETQYF. CDR3 DNA sequence: TGTGCCAGCAGAGGCCGGAAACCTTTTGGGGAGACCCAGTACTTC.

J is TRBJ1-5 and V is TRBV5-6; TRBD1 matches 7 bases. Germline assignment: CDR1 SGHDT and CDR2 YYEEEE. The CDR3 length is 14 residues. The J segment lost 7 bases and the V segment lost 4 bases, leaving 8 bases of the junction unmatched. The CDR3 is CASSHDRVAQPQHF. CDR3 coding DNA: TGTGCCAGCAGCCATGACAGGGTGGCGCAGCCCCAGCATTTT. The full variable domain, rest sourced from reference TRBV5-6 and TRBJ1-5, is DAGVTQSPTHLIKTRGQQVTLRCSPKSGHDTVSWYQQALGQGPQFIFQYYEEEERQRGNFPDRFSGHQFPNYSSELNVNALLLGDSALYLCASSHDRVAQPQHFGDGTRLSIL.

The DNA of the CDR3 is TGCGCCAGCAGGCTAAGACTAGCGGGAGGTTACGAGCAGTACTTC. As protein: CASRLRLAGGYEQYF. The chain links TRBV5-1 to TRBJ2-7, with 13 positions matching TRBD2. The CDR3 has 15 amino acids. Unmatched junction bases numbered 6, after V lost 5 bases and J lost 4 bases. Germline V CDR1 and CDR2: SGHRS, YFSETQ.